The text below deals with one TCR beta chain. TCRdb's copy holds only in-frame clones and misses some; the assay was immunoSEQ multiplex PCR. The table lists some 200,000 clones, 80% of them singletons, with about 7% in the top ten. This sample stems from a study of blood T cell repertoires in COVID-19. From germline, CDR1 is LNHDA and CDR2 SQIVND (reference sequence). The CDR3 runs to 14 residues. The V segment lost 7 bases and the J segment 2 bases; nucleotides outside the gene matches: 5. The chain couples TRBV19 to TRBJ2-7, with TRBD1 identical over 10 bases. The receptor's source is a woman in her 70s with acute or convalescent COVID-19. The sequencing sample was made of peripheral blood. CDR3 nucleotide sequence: TGTGCCAGTACCCGGACAGGGGGTGCCTACGAGCAGTACTTC. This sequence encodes CASTRTGGAYEQYF. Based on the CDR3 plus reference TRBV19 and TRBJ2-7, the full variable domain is DGGITQSPKYLFRKEGQNVTLSCEQNLNHDAMYWYRQDPGQGLRLIYYSQIVNDFQKGDIAEGYSVSREKKESFPLTVTSAQKNPTAFYLCASTRTGGAYEQYFGPGTRLTVT.